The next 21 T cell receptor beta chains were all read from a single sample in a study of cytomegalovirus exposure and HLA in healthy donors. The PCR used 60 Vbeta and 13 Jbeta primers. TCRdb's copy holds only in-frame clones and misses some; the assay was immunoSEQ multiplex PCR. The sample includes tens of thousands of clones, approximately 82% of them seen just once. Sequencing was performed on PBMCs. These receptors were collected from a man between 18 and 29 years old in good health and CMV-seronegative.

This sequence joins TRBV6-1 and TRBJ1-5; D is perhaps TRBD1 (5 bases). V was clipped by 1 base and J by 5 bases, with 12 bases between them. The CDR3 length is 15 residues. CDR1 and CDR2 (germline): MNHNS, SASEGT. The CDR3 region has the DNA TGTGCCAGCAGTGAAGACCCCGGAGGGGATCAGCCCCAGCATTTT. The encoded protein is CASSEDPGGDQPQHF.

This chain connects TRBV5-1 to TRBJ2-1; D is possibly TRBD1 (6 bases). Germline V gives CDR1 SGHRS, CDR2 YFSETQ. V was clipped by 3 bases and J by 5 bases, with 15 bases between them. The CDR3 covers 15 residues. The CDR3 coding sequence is TGCGCCAGCAGCTCGATGGACAGAAGAAACAATGAGCAGTTCTTC. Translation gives CASSSMDRRNNEQFF.

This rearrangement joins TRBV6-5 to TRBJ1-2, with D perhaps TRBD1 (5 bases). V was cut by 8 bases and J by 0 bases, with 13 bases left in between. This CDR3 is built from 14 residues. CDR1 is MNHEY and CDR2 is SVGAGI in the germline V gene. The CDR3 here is CASRFGAANYGYTF. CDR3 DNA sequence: TGTGCCAGCCGATTTGGGGCAGCTAACTATGGCTACACCTTC.

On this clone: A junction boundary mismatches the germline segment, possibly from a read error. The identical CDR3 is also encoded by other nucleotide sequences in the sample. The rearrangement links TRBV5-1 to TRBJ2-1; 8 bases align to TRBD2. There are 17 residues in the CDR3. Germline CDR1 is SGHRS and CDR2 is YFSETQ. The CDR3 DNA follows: TGCGCTAGCAGCTTTGGGGCTCCCCGGGGGGGAGGGAATGAGCAGTTCTTC. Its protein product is CASSFGAPRGGGNEQFF.

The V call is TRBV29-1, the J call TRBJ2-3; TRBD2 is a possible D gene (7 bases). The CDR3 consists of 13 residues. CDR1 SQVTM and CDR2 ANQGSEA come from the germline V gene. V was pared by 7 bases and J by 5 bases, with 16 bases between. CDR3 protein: CSARGEGVDTQYF. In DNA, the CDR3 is TGCAGCGCCAGAGGGGAGGGGGTAGATACGCAGTATTTT.

The CDR3 here is CASSQDVGVWSPLHF. The CDR3 bases are TGCGCCAGCAGCCAAGATGTCGGGGTATGGTCACCCCTCCACTTT. The chain has TRBV4-1 and TRBJ1-6, with D uncertain. CDR1 is MGHRA, CDR2 YSYEKL, per germline. V lost 0 bases, J lost 10 bases, and 13 bases lay in between. This CDR3 region has 15 residues.

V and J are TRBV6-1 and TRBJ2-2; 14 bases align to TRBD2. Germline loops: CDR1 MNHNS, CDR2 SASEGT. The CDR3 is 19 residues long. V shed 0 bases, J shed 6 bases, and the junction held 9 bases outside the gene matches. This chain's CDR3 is CASSEAGLAGARSAGELFF. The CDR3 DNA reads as TGTGCCAGCAGTGAAGCGGGACTAGCGGGGGCACGATCGGCCGGGGAGCTGTTTTTT.

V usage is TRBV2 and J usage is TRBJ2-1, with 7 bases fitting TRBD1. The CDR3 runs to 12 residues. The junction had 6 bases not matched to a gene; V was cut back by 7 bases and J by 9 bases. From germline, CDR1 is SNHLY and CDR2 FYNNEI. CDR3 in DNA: TGTGCCAGCACCCTACGGGACAGTGAGCAGTTCTTC. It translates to CASTLRDSEQFF.

CDR3 DNA: TGTGCCAGCAGTAGCGTGGGGGGGCCGCCCAATGAAAAACTGTTTTTT. The encoded protein is CASSSVGGPPNEKLFF. The chain combines TRBV28 with TRBJ1-4, with D perhaps TRBD1 (6 bases). The ends were cut back, 5 bases at V and 5 bases at J, with 18 bases in the middle. The CDR3 runs 16 residues. In germline, CDR1 is MDHEN, CDR2 SYDVKM.

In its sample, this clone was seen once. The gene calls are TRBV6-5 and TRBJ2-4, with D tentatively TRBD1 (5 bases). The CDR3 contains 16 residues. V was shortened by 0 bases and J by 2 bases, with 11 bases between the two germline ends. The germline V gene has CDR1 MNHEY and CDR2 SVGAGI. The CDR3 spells CASSYSIAGPKNIQYF. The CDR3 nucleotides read TGTGCCAGCAGTTACTCGATAGCAGGGCCCAAAAACATTCAGTACTTC.

The CDR3, as DNA: TGTGCCAGCAGCGTAGACGAAGGGGGAGAGCAGTACTTC. Translation: CASSVDEGGEQYF. V is TRBV9 and J is TRBJ2-7; possible D gene TRBD1, 6 bases. Germline loops: CDR1 SGDLS, CDR2 YYNGEE. V lost 0 bases and J lost 7, with 11 bases in between. The CDR3 is 13 amino acids.

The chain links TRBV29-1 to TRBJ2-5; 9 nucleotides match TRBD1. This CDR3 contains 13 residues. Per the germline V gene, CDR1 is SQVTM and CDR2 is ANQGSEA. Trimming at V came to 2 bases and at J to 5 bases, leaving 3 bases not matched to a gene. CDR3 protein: CSVETGGYETQYF. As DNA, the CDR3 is TGCAGCGTTGAAACAGGGGGCTATGAGACCCAGTACTTC.

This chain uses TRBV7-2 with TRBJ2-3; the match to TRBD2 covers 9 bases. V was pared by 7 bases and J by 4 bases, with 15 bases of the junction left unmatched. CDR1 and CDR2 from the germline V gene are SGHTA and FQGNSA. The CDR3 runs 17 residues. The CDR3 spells CASTSRGSGLAADTQYF. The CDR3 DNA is TGTGCCAGCACATCAAGAGGTTCGGGACTAGCTGCAGATACGCAGTATTTT.

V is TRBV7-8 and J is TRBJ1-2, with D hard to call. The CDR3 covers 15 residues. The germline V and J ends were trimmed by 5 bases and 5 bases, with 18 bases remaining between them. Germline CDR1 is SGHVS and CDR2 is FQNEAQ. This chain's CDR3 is CASSHQVRGRYGYTF. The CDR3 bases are TGTGCCAGCAGCCATCAGGTGCGGGGAAGATATGGCTACACCTTC.

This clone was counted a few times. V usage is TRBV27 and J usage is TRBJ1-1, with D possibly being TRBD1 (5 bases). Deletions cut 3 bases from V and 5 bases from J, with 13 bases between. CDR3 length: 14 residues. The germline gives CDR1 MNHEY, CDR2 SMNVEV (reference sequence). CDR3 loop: CASSLPGPGTEAFF. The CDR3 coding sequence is TGTGCCAGCAGTTTGCCAGGGCCTGGGACTGAAGCTTTCTTT.

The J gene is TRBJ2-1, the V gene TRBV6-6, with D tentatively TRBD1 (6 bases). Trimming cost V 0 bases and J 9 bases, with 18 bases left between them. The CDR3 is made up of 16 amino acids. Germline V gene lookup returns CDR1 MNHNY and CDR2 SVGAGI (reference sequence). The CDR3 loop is CASSYSRSQGYGEQFF. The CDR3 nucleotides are TGTGCCAGCAGTTACTCGAGGTCACAGGGTTATGGTGAGCAGTTCTTC.

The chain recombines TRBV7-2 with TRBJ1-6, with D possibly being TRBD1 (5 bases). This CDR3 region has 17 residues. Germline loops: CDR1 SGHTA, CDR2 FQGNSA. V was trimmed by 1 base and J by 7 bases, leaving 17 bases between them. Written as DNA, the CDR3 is TGTGCCAGCAGCTTAGTTGGGGGGGTCGCTTGGAATTCACCCCTCCACTTT. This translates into CASSLVGGVAWNSPLHF.

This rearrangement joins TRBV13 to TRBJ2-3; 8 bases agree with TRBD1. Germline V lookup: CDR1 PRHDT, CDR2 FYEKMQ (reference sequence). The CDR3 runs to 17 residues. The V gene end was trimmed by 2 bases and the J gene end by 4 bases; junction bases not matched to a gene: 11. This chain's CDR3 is CASSLWTGQGASDTQYF. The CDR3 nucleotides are TGTGCCAGCAGCTTATGGACAGGCCAGGGGGCATCAGATACGCAGTATTTT.

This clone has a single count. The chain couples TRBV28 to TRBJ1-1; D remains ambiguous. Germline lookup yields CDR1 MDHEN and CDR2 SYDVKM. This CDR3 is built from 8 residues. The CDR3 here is CGTLEAFF. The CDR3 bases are TGTGGAACTCTAGAAGCTTTCTTT.

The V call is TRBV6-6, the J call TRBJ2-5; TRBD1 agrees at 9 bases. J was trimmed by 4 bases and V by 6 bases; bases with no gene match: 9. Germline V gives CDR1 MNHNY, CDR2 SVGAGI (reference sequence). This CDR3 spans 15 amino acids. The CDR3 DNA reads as TGTGCCAGCAGATCCGGGACAGGGTATAGAGAGACCCAGTACTTC. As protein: CASRSGTGYRETQYF.

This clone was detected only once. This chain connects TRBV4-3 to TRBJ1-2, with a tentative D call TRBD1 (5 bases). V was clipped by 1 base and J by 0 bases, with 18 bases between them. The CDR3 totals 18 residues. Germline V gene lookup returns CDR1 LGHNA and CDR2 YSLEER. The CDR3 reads CASSQVGTGVISNYGYTF. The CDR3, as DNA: TGCGCCAGCAGCCAAGTAGGAACAGGAGTCATTTCTAACTATGGCTACACCTTC.